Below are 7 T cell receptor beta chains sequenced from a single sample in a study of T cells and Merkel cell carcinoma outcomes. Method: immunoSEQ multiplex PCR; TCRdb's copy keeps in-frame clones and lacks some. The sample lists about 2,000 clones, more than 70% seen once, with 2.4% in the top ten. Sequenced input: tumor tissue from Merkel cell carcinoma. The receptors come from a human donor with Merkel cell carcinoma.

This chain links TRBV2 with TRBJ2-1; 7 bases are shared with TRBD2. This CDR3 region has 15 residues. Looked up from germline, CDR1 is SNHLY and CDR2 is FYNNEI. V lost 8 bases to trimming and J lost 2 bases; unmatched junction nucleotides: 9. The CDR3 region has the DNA TGTGCCAGCCGTCTTGGGGGAGGGGCCTACAATGAGCAGTTCTTC. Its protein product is CASRLGGGAYNEQFF. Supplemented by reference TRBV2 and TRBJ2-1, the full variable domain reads EPEVTQTPSHQVTQMGQEVILRCVPISNHLYFYWYRQILGQKVEFLVSFYNNEISEKSEIFDDQFSVERPDGSNFTLKIRSTKLEDSAMYFCASRLGGGAYNEQFFGPGTRLTVL.

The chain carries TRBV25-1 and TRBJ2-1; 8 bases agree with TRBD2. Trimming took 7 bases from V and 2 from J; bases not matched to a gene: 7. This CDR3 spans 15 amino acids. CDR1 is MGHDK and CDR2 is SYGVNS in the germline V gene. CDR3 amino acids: CASTRLASPYNEQFF. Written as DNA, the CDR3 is TGTGCCAGCACCCGACTAGCGAGCCCCTACAATGAGCAGTTCTTC.

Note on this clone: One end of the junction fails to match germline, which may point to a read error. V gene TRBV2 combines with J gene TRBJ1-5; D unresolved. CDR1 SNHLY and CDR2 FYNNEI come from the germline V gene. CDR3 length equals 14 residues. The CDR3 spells CASRAPVSNQLQHF. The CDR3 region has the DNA TGTGCCAGCAGGGCCCCTGTTAGCAATCAGCTCCAGCATTTT. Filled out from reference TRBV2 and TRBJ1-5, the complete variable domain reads EPEVTQTPSHQVTQMGQEVILRCVPISNHLYFYWYRQILGQKVEFLVSFYNNEISEKSEIFDDQFSVERPDGSNFTLKIRSTKLEDSAMYFCASRAPVSNQLQHFGDGTRLSIL.

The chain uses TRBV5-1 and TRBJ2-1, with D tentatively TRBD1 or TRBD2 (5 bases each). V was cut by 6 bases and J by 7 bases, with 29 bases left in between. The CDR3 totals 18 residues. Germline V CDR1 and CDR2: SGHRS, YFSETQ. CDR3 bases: TGCGCCAGCAACCACAGGCCTCGGGATCCCCTCACTTGGAATGAGCAGTTCTTC. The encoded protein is CASNHRPRDPLTWNEQFF.

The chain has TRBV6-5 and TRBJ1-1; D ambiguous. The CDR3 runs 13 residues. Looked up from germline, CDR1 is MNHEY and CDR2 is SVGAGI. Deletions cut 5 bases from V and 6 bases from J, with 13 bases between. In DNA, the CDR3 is TGTGCCAGCAGTACCCCCGATCATCCTGAAGCTTTCTTT. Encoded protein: CASSTPDHPEAFF.

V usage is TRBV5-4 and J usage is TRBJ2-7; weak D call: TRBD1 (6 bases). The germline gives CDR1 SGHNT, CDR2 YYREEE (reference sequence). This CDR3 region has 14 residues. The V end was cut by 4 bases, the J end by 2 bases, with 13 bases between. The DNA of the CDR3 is TGTGCCAGCAGCGGGTCGGACAGAGCCTACGAGCAGTACTTC. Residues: CASSGSDRAYEQYF.

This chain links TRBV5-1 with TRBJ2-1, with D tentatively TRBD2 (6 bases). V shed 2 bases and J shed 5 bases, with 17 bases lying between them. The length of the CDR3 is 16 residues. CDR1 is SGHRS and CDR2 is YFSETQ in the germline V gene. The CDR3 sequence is CASSFVREGGNNEQFF. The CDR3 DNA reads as TGCGCCAGCAGCTTCGTGCGGGAAGGCGGGAACAATGAGCAGTTCTTC. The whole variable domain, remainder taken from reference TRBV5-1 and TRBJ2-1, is KAGVTQTPRYLIKTRGQQVTLSCSPISGHRSVSWYQQTPGQGLQFLFEYFSETQRNKGNFPGRFSGRQFSNSRSEMNVSTLELGDSALYLCASSFVREGGNNEQFFGPGTRLTVL.